The clone carrying this T cell receptor (beta chain) was counted a few times. The antigen is undetermined. Trimming took off 2 bases at V and 0 bases at J, with 16 bases between the two ends. CDR1 SGHTA and CDR2 FQGNSA come from the germline V gene. This CDR3 spans 17 amino acids. TCRdb used MiXCR to reprocess the reads, holding one entry per CDR3 protein. In the table there are around 55,000 distinct CDR3 sequences, over 15% of which are singletons. The data stem from a study of T cell repertoires in cytomegalovirus infection. Study details: HLA-B-restricted CMV epitopes that are well studied were used alongside recently identified HLA-C-restricted ones. Shared public TCR beta signatures pointed to both CMV infection and a matching HLA type.

The study, taken as a whole, reports: Cumulated frequencies of public TCR beta families served to identify carriers of CMV plus the relevant HLA. HLA-C-restricted, CMV-specific TCR beta clonotypes were dominant ex vivo.

The sequencing here drew on CD8+ T cells from cultured PBMCs, taken from culture after CMV antigen stimulation. The chain uses TRBV7-2 and TRBJ1-1; D gene unclear. The sequence derives from a human donor in good health (CMV status not recorded). Some clones in this sample may be carry-over from other donors' samples. The CDR3 nucleotides are TGTGCCAGCAGCTTAAACCCCGCCGGACGGTTGAACACTGAAGCTTTCTTT. Its translation is CASSLNPAGRLNTEAFF.